These 23 T cell receptor beta chains originate from one sample sequenced in a study of graft-versus-host responses after intestinal transplantation. Antigens for these TCRs are unknown. The method was immunoSEQ multiplex PCR; TCRdb's version includes in-frame clones alone and lacks a portion of them. Seen here are approximately 92,000 clones, just over 90% observed once, and the top ten hold around 5.8%. This specimen was unstimulated CD8+ T cells sorted from spleen or lymph node cells, taken before intestinal transplant. The receptor set was obtained from a human donor who received an intestinal transplant.

The J gene is TRBJ1-5, the V gene TRBV4-1; 7 bases fit TRBD1. The trim removed 2 bases at V and 9 bases at J, leaving 13 bases unmatched. The CDR3 covers 16 residues. CDR1 is MGHRA, CDR2 YSYEKL, per germline. Here the CDR3 reads CASSQSGGILERPQHF. The CDR3 DNA reads TGCGCCAGCAGCCAATCAGGGGGAATTCTCGAACGGCCCCAGCATTTT.

As for this clone: At the DNA level, this CDR3 is encoded by other sequences in the same sample as well. This chain joins TRBV6-6 and TRBJ2-7; D may match TRBD1 or TRBD2 (5 bases each). The germline V and J ends were trimmed by 0 bases and 2 bases, with 5 bases remaining between them. Germline CDR1 MNHNY, CDR2 SVGAGI (reference sequence). The CDR3 has 13 residues. The CDR3 DNA is TGTGCCAGCAGTTACTCGGGACCCTACGAGCAGTACTTC. This encodes CASSYSGPYEQYF.

Only one count was recorded for this clone. V gene TRBV4-3 combines with J gene TRBJ2-7, with TRBD2 matching 7 bases. The CDR3 is 16 amino acids. Germline values: CDR1 LGHNA, CDR2 YSLEER. The ends lost 6 bases at V and 3 bases at J; junction bases unmatched: 14. The CDR3 DNA reads TGCGCCAGCAGTCCCCTACAGTTCCCGGGAGGCTACGAGCAGTACTTC. Its translation: CASSPLQFPGGYEQYF.

This clone was observed a handful of times. The rearrangement uses TRBV6-1 and TRBJ2-7; TRBD2 agrees at 8 bases. Trimming removed 6 bases from V and 2 bases from J; junction bases left unmatched: 0. Germline CDR1 is MNHNS and CDR2 is SASEGT. The CDR3 loop spans 12 amino acids. CDR3 region: CASRTSAYEQYF. The CDR3 nucleotides read TGTGCCAGCAGGACTAGCGCCTACGAGCAGTACTTC.

This rearrangement joins TRBV4-1 to TRBJ2-3; 7 positions match TRBD2. This CDR3 region has 16 residues. After removal of 3 bases from V and 0 bases from J, the junction contained 6 bases not matched to a gene. Per germline, CDR1 MGHRA and CDR2 YSYEKL. CDR3 amino acids: CASSHPAGRSTDTQYF. In DNA, the CDR3 is TGCGCCAGCAGCCATCCCGCCGGGAGGAGCACAGATACGCAGTATTTT.

The chain joins TRBV5-1 to TRBJ2-7; D ambiguous. V lost 1 base, J lost 4 bases, and 3 bases lay in between. This CDR3 has 11 amino acids. Germline assignment: CDR1 SGHRS and CDR2 YFSETQ. CDR3 DNA sequence: TGCGCCAGCAGCTTGATGTACGAGCAGTACTTC. It yields the protein CASSLMYEQYF.

The V and J genes are TRBV5-1 and TRBJ2-5; 11 bases are shared with TRBD2. The germline gives CDR1 SGHRS, CDR2 YFSETQ. With V trimmed by 4 bases and J by 0 bases, 8 bases remained unmatched. This CDR3 contains 17 residues. The DNA for the CDR3 is TGCGCCAGCAGCCCTTGGCCACTAGCGGGGGACCAAGAGACCCAGTACTTC. It codes for CASSPWPLAGDQETQYF.

This chain joins TRBV5-1 and TRBJ2-7; no firm D call. The CDR3 runs to 12 residues. Germline V gives CDR1 SGHRS, CDR2 YFSETQ. The germline V and J ends were trimmed by 1 base and 1 base, with 3 bases remaining between them. CDR3 in amino acids: CASSLTSYEQYF. CDR3 nucleotide sequence: TGCGCCAGCAGCTTGACTTCCTACGAGCAGTACTTC.

A remark on this clone: One end of the junction varies from germline; a read error may be responsible. The V call is TRBV5-5, the J call TRBJ2-7; D is uncertain. Germline loops: CDR1 SGHKS, CDR2 YYEKEE (reference sequence). This CDR3 region has 12 residues. The CDR3 bases are TGTGCCAGCAGCTCCTTCCGGGCTCCTCAGCGCTTC. Amino acid sequence: CASSSFRAPQRF.

J is TRBJ2-1 and V is TRBV19, with unresolved D. The CDR3 consists of 13 residues. V shed 3 bases and J shed 0 bases, with 3 bases lying between them. Germline CDR1 and CDR2: LNHDA and SQIVND (reference sequence). CDR3 DNA: TGTGCCAGTAGTATTAACTCCTACAATGAGCAGTTCTTC. As protein: CASSINSYNEQFF.

The chain employs TRBV14 and TRBJ2-5; 9 bases line up with TRBD2. CDR1 and CDR2 from the germline V gene are SGHDN and FVKESK. The CDR3 runs 18 residues. The V gene end was trimmed by 0 bases and the J gene end by 1 base; junction bases not matched to a gene: 9. The CDR3 DNA sequence: TGTGCCAGCAGCCAAGATTCCCTAGCGGGACCCATCCAAGAGACCCAGTACTTC. Its translation is CASSQDSLAGPIQETQYF. The entire variable domain, with the rest obtained from reference TRBV14 and TRBJ2-5, is as follows: EAGVTQFPSHSVIEKGQTVTLRCDPISGHDNLYWYRRVMGKEIKFLLHFVKESKQDESGMPNNRFLAERTGGTYSTLKVQPAELEDSGVYFCASSQDSLAGPIQETQYFGPGTRLLVL.

This chain links TRBV6-5 with TRBJ2-1; D unresolved. The germline V gene has CDR1 MNHEY and CDR2 SVGAGI. V shed 3 bases and J shed 0 bases, with 9 bases lying between them. CDR3 length equals 15 residues. The chain's CDR3 is CASSYGRSSYNEQFF. CDR3 in DNA: TGTGCCAGCAGTTATGGAAGAAGCTCCTACAATGAGCAGTTCTTC.

This chain connects TRBV10-2 to TRBJ2-1; 7 bases fit TRBD2. Germline lookup yields CDR1 WSHSY and CDR2 SAAADI. The CDR3 length is 13 residues. The V segment lost 8 bases and the J segment 9 bases; nucleotides outside the gene matches: 10. Written as DNA, the CDR3 is TGCGCCAGCCGGGCGGGGGAAGGAGGTGAGCAGTTCTTC. It is translated as CASRAGEGGEQFF.

This chain links TRBV27 with TRBJ1-1, with no clear D. This CDR3 region has 15 residues. Trimming took off 3 bases at V and 0 bases at J, with 11 bases between the two ends. Germline CDR1 is MNHEY and CDR2 is SMNVEV (reference sequence). The CDR3 here is CASSLAPPLNTEAFF. Written as DNA, the CDR3 is TGTGCCAGCAGTTTGGCCCCTCCGTTGAACACTGAAGCTTTCTTT.

The chain links TRBV9 to TRBJ2-3, with D unclear. The germline V gene encodes CDR1 SGDLS and CDR2 YYNGEE. CDR3 length: 15 amino acids. V dropped 0 bases and J dropped 0 bases, with 8 bases sitting between them. CDR3 in DNA: TGTGCCAGCAGCGTAGTGGCGGCTAGCACAGATACGCAGTATTTT. It codes for CASSVVAASTDTQYF.

The chain links TRBV2 to TRBJ1-4; D gene uncertain. This CDR3 comprises 10 residues. Trimming took off 8 bases at V and 7 bases at J, with 5 bases between the two ends. Germline assignment: CDR1 SNHLY and CDR2 FYNNEI. CDR3 region: CASVGEKLFF. The CDR3 DNA is TGTGCCAGCGTGGGTGAAAAACTGTTTTTT.

The chain combines TRBV7-6 with TRBJ1-1; no clear D gene. Trimming left V 1 base short and J 0 bases short, with 12 bases between. Germline V gene data show CDR1 as SGHVS and CDR2 as FNYEAQ. The CDR3 extends over 16 amino acids. The CDR3 DNA reads as TGTGCCAGCAGCTTAGGTTGGGGTACCATGAACACTGAAGCTTTCTTT. This sequence encodes CASSLGWGTMNTEAFF.

V is TRBV6-1 and J is TRBJ2-1; no reliable D call. The CDR3 runs 15 residues. Trimming shortened V by 1 base and J by 5 bases, and 12 bases separated the two germline ends. CDR1 is MNHNS and CDR2 is SASEGT in the germline V gene. DNA of the CDR3: TGTGCCAGCAGTGAAGTGGGGTTCGGCGACAATGAGCAGTTCTTC. Amino acids: CASSEVGFGDNEQFF.

This rearrangement joins TRBV10-3 to TRBJ1-2; D gene uncertain. The CDR3 runs 15 residues. Germline values: CDR1 ENHRY, CDR2 SYGVKD. V lost 6 bases, J lost 2 bases, and 16 bases lay in between. CDR3 in DNA: TGTGCCATCAGCCCAGATGACACCGTAAACTATGGCTACACCTTC. Amino acids: CAISPDDTVNYGYTF.

This chain links TRBV27 with TRBJ2-7, with 7 nucleotides matching TRBD1. The CDR3 covers 14 residues. V lost 5 bases to trimming and J lost 0 bases; unmatched junction nucleotides: 4. Germline-derived CDR1 and CDR2 are MNHEY and SMNVEV (reference sequence). CDR3 loop: CASSRWDSSYEQYF. CDR3 DNA sequence: TGTGCCAGCAGTCGATGGGACAGCTCCTACGAGCAGTACTTC.

The V and J genes are TRBV9 and TRBJ2-2, with a weak D call TRBD2 (5 bases). Germline V CDR1 and CDR2: SGDLS, YYNGEE. V was shortened by 0 bases and J by 3 bases, with 18 bases between the two germline ends. The CDR3 spans 18 residues. The CDR3 DNA sequence: TGTGCCAGCAGCGTAGGGACTCCTGGGCCGCTATACACCGGGGAGCTGTTTTTT. Its translation: CASSVGTPGPLYTGELFF. The full variable domain, rest sourced from reference TRBV9 and TRBJ2-2, is DSGVTQTPKHLITATGQRVTLRCSPRSGDLSVYWYQQSLDQGLQFLIQYYNGEERAKGNILERFSAQQFPDLHSELNLSSLELGDSALYFCASSVGTPGPLYTGELFFGEGSRLTVL.

The chain carries TRBV30 and TRBJ2-1, with TRBD1 matching over 8 bases. Per germline, CDR1 GTSNPN and CDR2 SVGIG (reference sequence). The CDR3 contains 11 residues. This CDR3 is CGGTGASGEFF. Here the CDR3 DNA reads TGTGGAGGGACAGGAGCCTCTGGGGAGTTCTTC.

The chain recombines TRBV5-5 with TRBJ2-7, with a possible D match to TRBD2 (6 bases). The CDR3 loop spans 17 amino acids. The ends were cut back, 2 bases at V and 2 bases at J, with 20 bases in the middle. The V gene's germline CDR1 is SGHKS and CDR2 YYEKEE (reference sequence). The CDR3 DNA sequence: TGTGCCAGCAGCTTAAATGGAGAGGGGAGGTGGACCTACGAGCAGTACTTC. Its protein is CASSLNGEGRWTYEQYF.